A selection of T cell receptor beta chains follows, all from one sample in a study of PD-1 blockade in classical Hodgkin lymphoma. Clones were sequenced by immunoSEQ multiplex PCR, and TCRdb holds only the in-frame ones, with some missing. The sample yields fewer than 80,000 clones, over 55% seen once. Here the sequenced sample was peripheral blood mononuclear cells (PBMCs), taken before the second cycle of nivolumab. All receptors come from a human donor with classical Hodgkin lymphoma. The CDR3 runs from the conserved cysteine through the conserved F or W. The D gene is left open where the match is weak. Only some rows state a clone size, as once, few, many or a class for expanded clones.

clone size: many; J gene: TRBJ1-5; V gene: TRBV5-5; D gene: NA; CDR3 protein: CASSLSDGQPQHF
clone size: NA; J gene: TRBJ2-5; V gene: TRBV29-1; D gene: TRBD1; CDR3 protein: CSVHRGQETQYF
clone size: NA; J gene: TRBJ2-1; V gene: TRBV5-1; D gene: TRBD1; CDR3 protein: CASSPLVTGTGANEQFF
clone size: NA; J gene: TRBJ2-2; V gene: TRBV9; D gene: NA; CDR3 protein: CASSVLGAGELFF
clone size: NA; J gene: TRBJ1-1; V gene: TRBV28; D gene: NA; CDR3 protein: CASRTLQGDTEAFF
clone size: many; J gene: TRBJ1-2; V gene: TRBV2; D gene: TRBD1; CDR3 protein: CASSELKGANGYTF
clone size: NA; J gene: TRBJ1-3; V gene: TRBV4-2; D gene: NA; CDR3 protein: CASSPQQSSGNTIYF
clone size: NA; J gene: TRBJ2-2; V gene: TRBV27; D gene: NA; CDR3 protein: CASSSPAPVGGDYNTGELFF
clone size: few; J gene: TRBJ1-1; V gene: TRBV28; D gene: NA; CDR3 protein: CASSPVGWDTEAFF
clone size: NA; J gene: TRBJ2-1; V gene: TRBV9; D gene: NA; CDR3 protein: CASSVLPTASRSEGQFF
clone size: NA; J gene: TRBJ1-1; V gene: TRBV7-9; D gene: NA; CDR3 protein: CAATGGAPVNTEAFF
clone size: NA; J gene: TRBJ1-2; V gene: TRBV2; D gene: NA; CDR3 protein: CASRLQGGGYTF
clone size: NA; J gene: TRBJ1-1; V gene: TRBV6-1; D gene: NA; CDR3 protein: CASSESPLGGTEAFF
clone size: NA; J gene: TRBJ2-3; V gene: TRBV5-1; D gene: TRBD1; CDR3 protein: CASSWGQGLDTQYF
clone size: NA; J gene: TRBJ2-3; V gene: TRBV11-2; D gene: NA; CDR3 protein: CASSLNQGSTDTQYF
clone size: NA; J gene: TRBJ2-1; V gene: TRBV7-3; D gene: NA; CDR3 protein: CASSLMGSSSYNEQFF
clone size: NA; J gene: TRBJ2-7; V gene: TRBV11-1; D gene: TRBD1; CDR3 protein: CASSLTGGPYEQYF
clone size: NA; J gene: TRBJ1-2; V gene: TRBV28; D gene: TRBD1; CDR3 protein: CASRTGTGGYYGYTF
clone size: NA; J gene: TRBJ1-1; V gene: TRBV11-3; D gene: NA; CDR3 protein: CASSPGREAFF
clone size: NA; J gene: TRBJ2-3; V gene: TRBV5-5; D gene: NA; CDR3 protein: CASSLGSGSTDTQYF
clone size: NA; J gene: TRBJ2-1; V gene: TRBV2; D gene: TRBD1; CDR3 protein: CASSEESPGTGTKNEQFF
clone size: NA; J gene: TRBJ1-1; V gene: TRBV18; D gene: NA; CDR3 protein: CASSPPARQNTEAFF
clone size: once; J gene: TRBJ1-1; V gene: TRBV6-5; D gene: NA; CDR3 protein: CASTLDGINTEAFF
clone size: many; J gene: TRBJ1-1; V gene: TRBV19; D gene: NA; CDR3 protein: CASSPPRQVPEAFF
clone size: NA; J gene: TRBJ1-2; V gene: TRBV5-1; D gene: NA; CDR3 protein: CASSLEGQGYTF
clone size: NA; J gene: TRBJ1-6; V gene: TRBV2; D gene: NA; CDR3 protein: CASSEALVGFKDSPLHF
clone size: NA; J gene: TRBJ2-1; V gene: TRBV19; D gene: NA; CDR3 protein: CASKQVGAGQFF
clone size: few; J gene: TRBJ1-1; V gene: TRBV6-6; D gene: TRBD1; CDR3 protein: CASSYRGPDTEAFF
clone size: NA; J gene: TRBJ2-2; V gene: TRBV5-6; D gene: NA; CDR3 protein: CASSPDRGQSTGELFF
clone size: once; J gene: TRBJ1-2; V gene: TRBV10-3; D gene: NA; CDR3 protein: CAISGRGLNYGYTF
clone size: NA; J gene: TRBJ1-1; V gene: TRBV27; D gene: NA; CDR3 protein: CASSLSVGTEAFF
clone size: NA; J gene: TRBJ2-2; V gene: TRBV19; D gene: TRBD2; CDR3 protein: CASSPRAGGPMAGELFF
clone size: once; J gene: TRBJ1-5; V gene: TRBV7-9; D gene: NA; CDR3 protein: CASSPNTVIQPQHF
clone size: once; J gene: TRBJ2-7; V gene: TRBV7-9; D gene: NA; CDR3 protein: CASSRPGHTEQYF
clone size: NA; J gene: TRBJ2-3; V gene: TRBV19; D gene: NA; CDR3 protein: CASSKNSADTQYF
clone size: NA; J gene: TRBJ1-2; V gene: TRBV29-1; D gene: NA; CDR3 protein: CSVSLETRYTF
clone size: NA; J gene: TRBJ1-1; V gene: TRBV19; D gene: NA; CDR3 protein: CASSISTLNTEAFF
clone size: NA; J gene: TRBJ2-1; V gene: TRBV28; D gene: NA; CDR3 protein: CASSSGLAYNEQFF
clone size: NA; J gene: TRBJ1-5; V gene: TRBV27; D gene: NA; CDR3 protein: CASSSGLGQISNQPQHF
clone size: once; J gene: TRBJ1-3; V gene: TRBV21-1; D gene: NA; CDR3 protein: CARYLGRGLAGNTIYF
clone size: NA; J gene: TRBJ1-5; V gene: TRBV25-1; D gene: TRBD1; CDR3 protein: CASSGPDRGNQPQHF
clone size: NA; J gene: TRBJ2-5; V gene: TRBV7-3; D gene: NA; CDR3 protein: CASSLTDQETQYF
clone size: NA; J gene: TRBJ1-1; V gene: TRBV6-6; D gene: NA; CDR3 protein: CASSSALDEAFF
clone size: many; J gene: TRBJ1-1; V gene: TRBV4-1; D gene: NA; CDR3 protein: CASSQDLALGAFF
clone size: few; J gene: TRBJ2-5; V gene: TRBV5-1; D gene: TRBD2; CDR3 protein: CASSLGGGAQETQYF
clone size: NA; J gene: TRBJ2-5; V gene: TRBV5-4; D gene: NA; CDR3 protein: CASSLDSATQYF
clone size: NA; J gene: TRBJ1-1; V gene: TRBV5-1; D gene: TRBD1; CDR3 protein: CASSLAGQGYTEAFF
clone size: NA; J gene: TRBJ1-1; V gene: TRBV5-6; D gene: NA; CDR3 protein: CASSLGSRGFYTEAFF
clone size: NA; J gene: TRBJ2-1; V gene: TRBV7-9; D gene: NA; CDR3 protein: CASSLVMGTAINEQFF
clone size: few; J gene: TRBJ2-7; V gene: TRBV9; D gene: TRBD1; CDR3 protein: CASSTWTGDSEQYF
clone size: NA; J gene: TRBJ2-3; V gene: TRBV15; D gene: NA; CDR3 protein: CATSTTNRRGRTDTQYF
clone size: NA; J gene: TRBJ2-1; V gene: TRBV27; D gene: TRBD2; CDR3 protein: CASSGLAGIYNEQFF
clone size: NA; J gene: TRBJ1-2; V gene: TRBV30; D gene: TRBD1; CDR3 protein: CAWSVMRTGGSYGYTF
clone size: NA; J gene: TRBJ2-3; V gene: TRBV5-1; D gene: TRBD2; CDR3 protein: CASSLEAGGRADTQYF
clone size: few; J gene: TRBJ2-5; V gene: TRBV19; D gene: NA; CDR3 protein: CASSINKGQETQYF
clone size: NA; J gene: TRBJ1-2; V gene: TRBV2; D gene: NA; CDR3 protein: CASSPGIGGGYTF
clone size: once; J gene: TRBJ2-1; V gene: TRBV29-1; D gene: NA; CDR3 protein: CSVPDSSYNEQFF
clone size: NA; J gene: TRBJ1-3; V gene: TRBV5-5; D gene: NA; CDR3 protein: CASSRTAANSGNTIYF
clone size: few; J gene: TRBJ1-5; V gene: TRBV11-2; D gene: NA; CDR3 protein: CASSLAFRQPQHF
clone size: NA; J gene: TRBJ2-3; V gene: TRBV5-3; D gene: NA; CDR3 protein: CARSTLGDTRTTDTQYF